Listed below are T cell receptor beta chains from one sample, sequenced in a study of control samples from healthy donors and cancer patients. The table came from immunoSEQ multiplex PCR; TCRdb's copy has only in-frame clones and leaves some out. Of roughly 24,000 clones listed, approximately 78% are singletons. Sequences were obtained from PBMCs. These receptors all stem from a man aged 55 to 70 with colorectal cancer. The conserved cysteine and the conserved F or W are not part of the CDR3 here. Each record gives: CDR3 protein, J gene, V gene.

CDR3: ASSSQGIRSNQPQH
J: TRBJ1-5
V: TRBV6-2/TRBV6-3

CDR3: ASSPLGLSGGTDTQY
J: TRBJ2-3
V: TRBV2

CDR3: ASSMNRGTEAF
J: TRBJ1-1
V: TRBV19

CDR3: ASSPLFRQPQH
J: TRBJ1-5
V: TRBV19

CDR3: ASSLGQSLNNSPLH
J: TRBJ1-6
V: TRBV5-1

CDR3: ASSQVFSGGENIQY
J: TRBJ2-4
V: TRBV4-1

CDR3: ASSSQANYGYT
J: TRBJ1-2
V: TRBV7-9

CDR3: ASTRQASYEQY
J: TRBJ2-7
V: TRBV2

CDR3: ASSQGDSYEQY
J: TRBJ2-7
V: TRBV4-1

CDR3: ASSPPRGATSYEQY
J: TRBJ2-7
V: TRBV5-5

CDR3: ASSPWGSNYGYT
J: TRBJ1-2
V: TRBV5-4

CDR3: AAGQGFYNEQF
J: TRBJ2-1
V: TRBV6-5

CDR3: ASSATVGQLANTIY
J: TRBJ1-3
V: TRBV5-1

CDR3: ASSLAGSTGTNYGYT
J: TRBJ1-2
V: TRBV5-5

CDR3: ASRPPEQGWISPSI
J: TRBJ1-5
V: TRBV5-8

CDR3: ASSGWTGDNEQF
J: TRBJ2-1
V: TRBV5-4

CDR3: ASSVEEVTYNEQF
J: TRBJ2-1
V: TRBV9

CDR3: ASSLETGLDGYT
J: TRBJ1-2
V: TRBV5-1

CDR3: ASSRDSGNEKLF
J: TRBJ1-4
V: TRBV7-2

CDR3: ASSLAAWENTEAF
J: TRBJ1-1
V: TRBV5-1

CDR3: ASTPGQPNQPQH
J: TRBJ1-5
V: TRBV19

CDR3: ASTLGAPTEAF
J: TRBJ1-1
V: TRBV5-8

CDR3: ASSFGSNTGELF
J: TRBJ2-2
V: TRBV11-3

CDR3: ASSLEVGEQY
J: TRBJ2-7
V: TRBV7-9

CDR3: ASSLVAGADTQY
J: TRBJ2-3
V: TRBV5-6

CDR3: ASSQDEAVGGYT
J: TRBJ1-2
V: TRBV4-1

CDR3: ASSPRTGVADTQY
J: TRBJ2-3
V: TRBV13

CDR3: SVEDSNYGYT
J: TRBJ1-2
V: TRBV29-1

CDR3: AWRGQGKNEKLF
J: TRBJ1-4
V: TRBV30

CDR3: ASRPKANYGYT
J: TRBJ1-2
V: TRBV12-3/TRBV12-4

CDR3: ASSETSGRNEQF
J: TRBJ2-1
V: TRBV6-1

CDR3: ASIGGMTEAF
J: TRBJ1-1
V: TRBV25-1

CDR3: ASSPKGPDTQY
J: TRBJ2-3
V: TRBV7-9

CDR3: ASSLRDVGTEAF
J: TRBJ1-1
V: TRBV7-9

CDR3: ATSDPTVNYGYT
J: TRBJ1-2
V: TRBV24-1

CDR3: ASSPLGLAGDTPTDTQY
J: TRBJ2-3
V: TRBV18

CDR3: ASSGAGWGAF
J: TRBJ1-1
V: TRBV4-2

CDR3: ASSGFATNEKLF
J: TRBJ1-4
V: TRBV5-6

CDR3: ASSPKSRGDRQETQY
J: TRBJ2-5
V: TRBV9

CDR3: ASSEQGAGGELF
J: TRBJ2-2
V: TRBV2

CDR3: ASSLEGQVNEKLF
J: TRBJ1-4
V: TRBV5-5

CDR3: ASSYSLLGNYGYT
J: TRBJ1-2
V: TRBV27

CDR3: ASSQETLAGGYT
J: TRBJ1-2
V: TRBV4-3

CDR3: ASQGSGGLNTQY
J: TRBJ2-3
V: TRBV10-1

CDR3: ASSQDTSGGADTQY
J: TRBJ2-3
V: TRBV4-2

CDR3: ASSFGQKFMNTEAF
J: TRBJ1-1
V: TRBV5-4

CDR3: ASSLSLRQVYGYT
J: TRBJ1-2
V: TRBV5-5

CDR3: ASSTRTGKAYNSPLH
J: TRBJ1-6
V: TRBV11-2

CDR3: ASSLGTGGRTEAF
J: TRBJ1-1
V: TRBV7-2

CDR3: ASSSGFLDGYT
J: TRBJ1-2
V: TRBV5-4